This TCR beta chain was identified during a study of T cells in Graves' hyperthyroidism and ophthalmopathy. At the level of the study: Once the initial diagnosis was made, peripheral blood was obtained before any treatment. Regarding the study as a whole: Most expanded thyroid clonotypes above 0.001 also appeared in blood. In validation, the model predicted ophthalmopathy. These predictions came a median roughly six months before onset.

Each diagnosis drew on symptoms, thyroxine, TRAb, thyroid ultrasound and orbital computed tomography findings. V lost 3 bases and J lost 1, with 9 bases in between. The CDR3 sequence is 14 residues long. The germline gives CDR1 MNHNS, CDR2 SASEGT. RNA transcripts provided the source from which TCR beta CDR3 regions were amplified. First-round RT-PCR targeting the TCR CDR3 was performed with the HTBI primer set. Each CDR3 protein gets one entry after TCRdb re-called the multiplex PCR reads with MiXCR. The sample records some 490,000 distinct CDR3 sequences, around 16% being singletons. This clonotype occurred many times. Its antigen is not known.

The origin of this receptor is a woman under 40 with Graves' ophthalmopathy. This chain joins TRBV6-1 and TRBJ1-1; D is uncertain. Sequenced sample: blood. The CDR3 protein is CASSDFDGNTEAFF. In nucleotides, the CDR3 is TGTGCCAGCAGTGATTTCGACGGGAACACTGAAGCTTTCTTT.